Listed here are 23 T cell receptor beta chains from one sample, sequenced in a study of long-term antiretroviral therapy in people with HIV. Investigators performed immunoSEQ version v3.0 at survey level. The assay was immunoSEQ multiplex PCR, and TCRdb's table has in-frame clones only and misses some. This table holds 30,000 to 50,000 clones, around 85% found once. Sequenced material: unsorted PBMCs, taken 3.1 years after starting antiretroviral therapy. These receptor sequences come from a woman aged 45-65 years with HIV.

V usage is TRBV18 and J usage is TRBJ2-7; weak D call: TRBD2 (6 bases). CDR1 is KGHSH, CDR2 LQKENI, per germline. Trimming took off 3 bases at V and 1 base at J, with 13 bases between the two ends. The CDR3 totals 15 residues. This CDR3 reads CASSPARGFSYEQYF. The DNA of the CDR3 is TGTGCCAGCTCACCGGCGCGGGGATTTTCCTACGAGCAGTACTTC. Variable domain in full (rest from reference TRBV18 and TRBJ2-7): NAGVMQNPRHLVRRRGQEARLRCSPMKGHSHVYWYRQLPEEGLKFMVYLQKENIIDESGMPKERFSAEFPKEGPSILRIQQVVRGDSAAYFCASSPARGFSYEQYFGPGTRLTVT.

The rearrangement uses TRBV12-5 and TRBJ1-2; 12 bases match TRBD1. The CDR3 contains 17 residues. Germline CDR1 LGHNT, CDR2 FRNRAP. Losses at the gene ends were 5 bases for V and 3 bases for J; bases not matched to a gene: 10. CDR3 coding DNA: TGTGCTAGTGGTCCCGGGACAGGGGGCCTCTGGGACTATGGCTACACCTTC. It encodes CASGPGTGGLWDYGYTF.

This chain connects TRBV10-3 to TRBJ2-1, with D possibly being TRBD1 (6 bases). Germline V lookup: CDR1 ENHRY, CDR2 SYGVKD. Deletions cut 2 bases from V and 5 bases from J, with 16 bases between. CDR3 length: 16 amino acids. The CDR3 coding sequence is TGTGCCATCAGTGAGATTACGGGACACGGAAACAATGAGCAGTTCTTC. Translation: CAISEITGHGNNEQFF.

The chain joins TRBV6-1 to TRBJ1-2, with D perhaps TRBD1 (6 bases). Germline V gene lookup returns CDR1 MNHNS and CDR2 SASEGT. Trimming stripped 4 bases from V and 4 bases from J, with 10 bases between. CDR3 length: 13 amino acids. The CDR3 DNA reads TGTGCCAGCAGTGGAGGGGGAAGCTATGGCTACACCTTC. Translated: CASSGGGSYGYTF.

This chain connects TRBV4-1 to TRBJ2-3, with TRBD2 identical over 7 bases. V lost 4 bases, J lost 2 bases, and 6 bases stayed unmatched. This CDR3 region has 15 residues. CDR1 is MGHRA and CDR2 is YSYEKL in the germline V gene. This CDR3 is CASSRSGVVTDTQYF. CDR3 DNA sequence: TGCGCCAGCAGCCGGAGCGGGGTAGTCACAGATACGCAGTATTTT.

On this clone: Other DNA sequences in this sample translate to the same CDR3. This sequence joins TRBV5-4 and TRBJ2-3; D is undetermined. This CDR3 region has 13 residues. The germline V and J ends were trimmed by 1 base and 1 base, with 4 bases remaining between them. Looked up from germline, CDR1 is SGHNT and CDR2 is YYREEE (reference sequence). CDR3 sequence (DNA): TGTGCCAGCAGCTTGCCCGGCACAGATACGCAGTATTTT. Protein: CASSLPGTDTQYF.

This clone was counted a single time. V usage is TRBV7-3 and J usage is TRBJ2-3; TRBD2 matches at 8 bases. The CDR3 runs to 16 residues. Unmatched junction bases numbered 11, after V lost 0 bases and J lost 9 bases. The germline gives CDR1 SGHTA, CDR2 FQGTGA. Written as DNA, the CDR3 is TGTGCCAGCAGCTTAACTCTTGGCGGGGGGCCTTTGACGCAGTATTTT. Translated, it gives CASSLTLGGGPLTQYF. Together with reference TRBV7-3 and TRBJ2-3, the CDR3 gives the full variable domain: GAGVSQTPSNKVTEKGKYVELRCDPISGHTALYWYRQSLGQGPEFLIYFQGTGAADDSGLPNDRFFAVRPEGSVSTLKIQRTERGDSAVYLCASSLTLGGGPLTQYFGPGTRLTVL.

The CDR3 sequence is CASSPLGATDTQYF. In nucleotides, the CDR3 is TGTGCCAGCAGCCCCCTGGGGGCCACAGATACGCAGTATTTT. The genes are TRBV7-3 and TRBJ2-3; perhaps TRBD1 as D (6 bases). V was clipped by 5 bases and J by 2 bases, with 11 bases between them. The CDR3 covers 14 residues. Looked up from germline, CDR1 is SGHTA and CDR2 is FQGTGA. Full variable domain (missing parts from reference TRBV7-3 and TRBJ2-3): GAGVSQTPSNKVTEKGKYVELRCDPISGHTALYWYRQSLGQGPEFLIYFQGTGAADDSGLPNDRFFAVRPEGSVSTLKIQRTERGDSAVYLCASSPLGATDTQYFGPGTRLTVL.

The chain couples TRBV7-9 to TRBJ1-2; D possibly corresponds to TRBD1 (5 bases). The CDR3 is 17 residues long. Germline CDR1 and CDR2: SEHNR and FQNEAQ (reference sequence). V dropped 1 base and J dropped 4 bases, with 19 bases sitting between them. The CDR3 loop is CASSLGSLQGFFYGYTF. The CDR3 region has the DNA TGTGCCAGCAGCTTAGGGTCCCTCCAGGGTTTTTTCTATGGCTACACCTTC.

The genes are TRBV5-6 and TRBJ1-2, with a weak D call TRBD1 (5 bases). The V gene lost 1 base and the J gene lost 12 bases, with 19 bases spanning the gap. From germline, CDR1 is SGHDT and CDR2 YYEEEE. This CDR3 region has 14 residues. CDR3 loop: CASSLFVRQSHNTF. In DNA form, the CDR3 reads TGTGCCAGCAGCTTGTTCGTAAGACAGAGCCACAACACCTTC.

J is TRBJ2-2 and V is TRBV19, with D possibly being TRBD1 (6 bases). The CDR3 contains 14 residues. CDR1 LNHDA and CDR2 SQIVND come from the germline V gene (reference sequence). Trimming stripped 1 base from V and 3 bases from J, with 6 bases between. The CDR3 loop reads CASSIGTDTGELFF. The CDR3 DNA reads as TGTGCCAGTAGTATAGGGACAGACACCGGGGAGCTGTTTTTT.

The chain recombines TRBV29-1 with TRBJ1-5; D is perhaps TRBD1 (5 bases). The CDR3 loop spans 13 amino acids. CDR1 and CDR2 (germline): SQVTM, ANQGSEA. The ends were cut back, 7 bases at V and 2 bases at J, with 12 bases in the middle. This chain's CDR3 is CSAWGDRNQPQHF. The CDR3 bases are TGCAGCGCTTGGGGGGACCGCAATCAGCCCCAGCATTTT.

This clone was seen only a few times. This chain uses TRBV9 with TRBJ1-1; D remains unclear. V gave up 3 bases and J gave up 6 bases, with 18 bases separating them. The V gene's germline CDR1 is SGDLS and CDR2 YYNGEE. The CDR3 is made up of 15 amino acids. The CDR3 sequence is CASSGSGVPSAEAFF. The CDR3 bases are TGTGCCAGCAGCGGTAGTGGGGTACCTAGCGCTGAAGCTTTCTTT. Filled out from reference TRBV9 and TRBJ1-1, the complete variable domain reads DSGVTQTPKHLITATGQRVTLRCSPRSGDLSVYWYQQSLDQGLQFLIQYYNGEERAKGNILERFSAQQFPDLHSELNLSSLELGDSALYFCASSGSGVPSAEAFFGQGTRLTVV.

The chain recombines TRBV5-1 with TRBJ2-1; maybe TRBD2 (5 bases). Trimming pared 0 bases from V and 7 bases from J, leaving 11 bases between. This CDR3 region has 14 residues. Germline loops: CDR1 SGHRS, CDR2 YFSETQ. The DNA for the CDR3 is TGCGCCAGCAGCTTGGAGACACGGAGGAATGAGCAGTTCTTC. It is translated as CASSLETRRNEQFF.

This sequence joins TRBV2 and TRBJ2-6; perhaps TRBD2 as D (6 bases). The ends were cut back, 2 bases at V and 0 bases at J, with 11 bases in the middle. CDR3 length: 17 amino acids. In germline, CDR1 is SNHLY, CDR2 FYNNEI. The CDR3 DNA is TGTGCCAGCAGTGAACGGGACTGGCCCTCTGGGGCCAACGTCCTGACTTTC. It is translated as CASSERDWPSGANVLTF.

V gene TRBV13 combines with J gene TRBJ1-2; 11 bases agree with TRBD1. V shed 0 bases, J shed 5 bases, and the junction held 2 bases outside the gene matches. Germline V gene data show CDR1 as PRHDT and CDR2 as FYEKMQ (reference sequence). The CDR3 covers 15 residues. CDR3 sequence (DNA): TGTGCCAGCAGCTTAGGGGGACAGGGGGGTTATGGCTACACCTTC. Amino acids: CASSLGGQGGYGYTF. Filled out from reference TRBV13 and TRBJ1-2, the complete variable domain reads AAGVIQSPRHLIKEKRETATLKCYPIPRHDTVYWYQQGPGQDPQFLISFYEKMQSDKGSIPDRFSAQQFSDYHSELNMSSLELGDSALYFCASSLGGQGGYGYTFGSGTRLTVV.

The chain has TRBV20-1 and TRBJ2-5; no firm D call. Trimming removed 0 bases from V and 5 bases from J, with 4 bases in between. Germline lookup yields CDR1 DFQATT and CDR2 SNEGSKA (reference sequence). The CDR3 extends over 11 amino acids. CDR3 sequence (DNA): TGCAGTGCTAGAGATCGGGAGACCCAGTACTTC. Translation: CSARDRETQYF.

The V and J genes are TRBV15 and TRBJ2-7; 11 nucleotides line up with TRBD1. The CDR3 consists of 13 residues. With 9 bases clipped from V and 3 bases from J, the junction kept 4 bases outside the gene matches. Germline lookup yields CDR1 LNHNV and CDR2 YYDKDF (reference sequence). CDR3 amino acids: CATGTGGLYEQYF. CDR3 DNA: TGTGCCACAGGGACAGGGGGTCTCTACGAGCAGTACTTC.

CDR3 in amino acids: CASSLEGLSGGRTDTQYF. The CDR3 DNA reads TGCGCCAGCAGCTTGGAGGGTTTATCGGGGGGTCGTACAGATACGCAGTATTTT. The rearrangement joins TRBV5-1 to TRBJ2-3; 7 bases match TRBD2. The germline V gene encodes CDR1 SGHRS and CDR2 YFSETQ. With V trimmed by 0 bases and J by 3 bases, 13 bases remained unmatched. The CDR3 is 18 residues long.

The chain carries TRBV14 and TRBJ1-1, with D possibly being TRBD1 (5 bases). The CDR3 consists of 14 residues. With 6 bases removed from V and 1 base from J, the gap between germline ends came to 12 bases. In germline, CDR1 is SGHDN, CDR2 FVKESK. CDR3 DNA: TGTGCCAGCAGTCTAGAGACAGAGAACACTGAAGCTTTCTTT. Translated, it gives CASSLETENTEAFF.

The genes are TRBV19 and TRBJ2-1, with 9 bases aligning to TRBD2. The CDR3 consists of 13 residues. The trim removed 5 bases at V and 14 bases at J, leaving 10 bases unmatched. Germline lookup yields CDR1 LNHDA and CDR2 SQIVND (reference sequence). CDR3 in DNA: TGTGCCAGTAGTCAACGGACTAGCGAGCTTGAGTTCTTC. Protein sequence: CASSQRTSELEFF.

CDR3 sequence (DNA): TGTGCCAGCAGTCAGGGCTCCTACGAGCAGTACTTC. It yields the protein CASSQGSYEQYF. The chain couples TRBV6-5 to TRBJ2-7; tentatively, D is TRBD1 (5 bases). Germline lookup yields CDR1 MNHEY and CDR2 SVGAGI. V was pared by 5 bases and J by 0 bases, with 5 bases between. This CDR3 spans 12 amino acids.

The genes are TRBV14 and TRBJ2-1; D is undetermined. CDR3 length equals 13 residues. In germline, CDR1 is SGHDN, CDR2 FVKESK. Trimming left V 2 bases short and J 3 bases short, with 5 bases between. The CDR3 DNA is TGTGCCAGCAGCCAACAGGTCTACAATGAGCAGTTCTTC. It translates to CASSQQVYNEQFF. Full variable domain (missing parts from reference TRBV14 and TRBJ2-1): EAGVTQFPSHSVIEKGQTVTLRCDPISGHDNLYWYRRVMGKEIKFLLHFVKESKQDESGMPNNRFLAERTGGTYSTLKVQPAELEDSGVYFCASSQQVYNEQFFGPGTRLTVL.